This T cell receptor (beta chain) emerged from a study of blood T cell repertoires in COVID-19. On the study more broadly: PBMCs, B-cell-depleted T cells, or T cells were the source of the cDNA or gDNA that made up the material.

The ends were cut back, 1 base at V and 6 bases at J, with 13 bases in the middle. The CDR3 extends over 15 amino acids. Germline assignment: CDR1 SGHVS and CDR2 FNYEAQ. In the original processing: By means of reference gene primer amplification, nucleated cell counts were estimated. Clones were sequenced by immunoSEQ multiplex PCR, and TCRdb holds only the in-frame ones, with some missing. V and J calls and clone size are those listed in that table; D and trimming were worked out from the DNA. The profile shows roughly 100,000 clones, 75% to 85% of them singletons. Sequencing was carried out using peripheral blood. The V and J genes are TRBV7-6 and TRBJ2-1; D is perhaps TRBD2 (5 bases). The receptor was derived from a man between 60 and 75 years old with acute or convalescent COVID-19. This CDR3 is CASSLVFGGGNEQFF. CDR3 DNA: TGTGCCAGCAGCTTAGTGTTCGGAGGAGGCAATGAGCAGTTCTTC.